The clone carrying this TCR beta chain was counted a few times. MiXCR, applied by TCRdb to the 5' RACE reads, yields one record per CDR3 protein. Of about 360,000 distinct CDR3 sequences listed, roughly an eighth are singletons. These data originate in a study of T-cell memory formation after mild COVID-19. About the study: TCR clusters mostly belonged to single donors.

The CDR3 sequence is 16 residues long. The V gene's germline CDR1 is MNHNS and CDR2 SASEGT. Trimming removed 7 bases from V and 2 bases from J, with 18 bases in between. The TCR was taken from a man younger than 35 who had mild COVID-19 (a few samples of this study predate the infection). Cell type and time point are not known. The sample comprised PBMCs or a T cell subset sorted from them (not recorded which). The rearrangement uses TRBV6-1 and TRBJ2-1; D may be TRBD2 (6 bases). Here the CDR3 DNA reads TGTGCCAGCACCCTAATCGGGGGTTCCACCTACAATGAGCAGTTCTTC. It translates to CASTLIGGSTYNEQFF.